These 12 T cell receptor beta chains were sequenced from one sample in a study of cytomegalovirus exposure and HLA in healthy donors. Researchers ran the PCR with 60 Vbeta and 13 Jbeta primers. Sequenced by immunoSEQ multiplex PCR; TCRdb stores in-frame clones only, minus some. The sample carries 85,000 to 130,000 clones, over 75% recorded once. Sequencing input: PBMCs. Every receptor here comes from a woman aged 18-35 years in good health and CMV-seropositive.

The chain uses TRBV19 and TRBJ2-2; 8 positions match TRBD2. Germline V gives CDR1 LNHDA, CDR2 SQIVND (reference sequence). There are 15 residues in the CDR3. The trim removed 5 bases at V and 1 base at J, leaving 3 bases unmatched. For the CDR3, the DNA is TGTGCCAGTAGTCCGGGAGGGCGGAACACCGGGGAGCTGTTTTTT. This encodes CASSPGGRNTGELFF.

The chain is built from TRBV28 and TRBJ1-5; weak D call: TRBD1 (5 bases). V gave up 7 bases and J gave up 6 bases, with 10 bases separating them. The CDR3 extends over 12 amino acids. Germline CDR1 and CDR2: MDHEN and SYDVKM. The CDR3, as DNA: TGTGCCAGCACCTCAGGGTTTCAGCCCCAGCATTTT. Translating it yields CASTSGFQPQHF.

This clone was found a few times. The chain combines TRBV18 with TRBJ2-1; maybe TRBD1 (6 bases). V was cut by 3 bases and J by 7 bases, with 13 bases left in between. This CDR3 is 14 amino acids long. The germline V gene encodes CDR1 KGHSH and CDR2 LQKENI. CDR3: CASSPGASRNEQFF. The CDR3 bases are TGTGCCAGCTCACCGGGGGCCTCTAGGAATGAGCAGTTCTTC.

As to this clone: A read error may account for a junction end that differs from germline. The rearrangement links TRBV30 to TRBJ2-7; 9 bases fit TRBD1. Germline V gives CDR1 GTSNPN, CDR2 SVGIG (reference sequence). The length of the CDR3 is 13 residues. CDR3 nucleotide sequence: TGTGCCGGGAGTGTCGGGGACAGGGCAGAGCAGTACTTC. It yields the protein CAGSVGDRAEQYF.

This chain uses TRBV7-8 with TRBJ2-5; D possibly corresponds to TRBD2 (6 bases). This CDR3 region has 15 residues. Per the germline V gene, CDR1 is SGHVS and CDR2 is FQNEAQ. Trimming removed 3 bases from V and 4 bases from J, with 15 bases in between. CDR3 residues: CASSFGGRGPETQYF. The DNA for the CDR3 is TGTGCCAGCAGCTTTGGAGGGAGAGGCCCAGAGACCCAGTACTTC.

The chain links TRBV5-4 to TRBJ1-2; unclear D gene. Germline CDR1 and CDR2: SGHNT and YYREEE (reference sequence). Trimming took off 0 bases at V and 4 bases at J, with 10 bases between the two ends. This CDR3 is built from 14 residues. The chain's CDR3 is CASSLGSDFYGYTF. The CDR3 bases are TGTGCCAGCAGCTTGGGCAGTGACTTCTATGGCTACACCTTC.

This clone was seen only a few times. The chain joins TRBV6-4 to TRBJ2-1, with 8 bases lining up with TRBD1. The CDR3 length is 14 residues. After removal of 2 bases from V and 8 bases from J, the junction contained 5 bases not matched to a gene. Germline loops: CDR1 MRHNA, CDR2 SNTAGT. CDR3 coding DNA: TGTGCCAGCAGTGACGGGCAGGGGGCTTATGAGCAGTTCTTC. Its translation: CASSDGQGAYEQFF.

This chain joins TRBV9 and TRBJ1-1; 10 nucleotides align to TRBD1. The CDR3 contains 16 residues. Trimming at V came to 0 bases and at J to 7 bases, leaving 9 bases not matched to a gene. Germline assignment: CDR1 SGDLS and CDR2 YYNGEE. CDR3 amino acids: CASSVDWTGGIYEAFF. Here the CDR3 DNA reads TGTGCCAGCAGCGTAGATTGGACAGGGGGAATATATGAAGCTTTCTTT.

The chain couples TRBV15 to TRBJ1-2; 8 bases line up with TRBD1. Losses at the gene ends were 4 bases for V and 3 bases for J; bases not matched to a gene: 4. From germline, CDR1 is LNHNV and CDR2 YYDKDF (reference sequence). The CDR3 extends over 14 amino acids. The CDR3 DNA sequence: TGTGCCACCAGCATCGGACAGGGCGACTATGGCTACACCTTC. The encoded protein is CATSIGQGDYGYTF.

This chain links TRBV15 with TRBJ2-7; 7 bases line up with TRBD1. Losses at the gene ends were 0 bases for V and 2 bases for J; bases not matched to a gene: 19. The CDR3 is 20 amino acids. Germline V gene data show CDR1 as LNHNV and CDR2 as YYDKDF (reference sequence). Written as DNA, the CDR3 is TGTGCCACCAGCAGAGAATTTCCCCCGGATTTGGACAGGACCACCTACGAGCAGTACTTC. The encoded protein is CATSREFPPDLDRTTYEQYF.

The chain carries TRBV12-5 and TRBJ2-7; 7 positions match TRBD1. V lost 3 bases and J lost 4; bases outside the gene matches: 12. The germline gives CDR1 LGHNT, CDR2 FRNRAP. This CDR3 is built from 16 residues. The CDR3 nucleotides are TGTGCTAGTGGTTTACGGACAGGTGGAGAGCGTTACGAGCAGTACTTC. The encoded protein is CASGLRTGGERYEQYF.

The chain joins TRBV2 to TRBJ2-3; D is perhaps TRBD2 (6 bases). The CDR3 contains 15 residues. The germline V and J ends were trimmed by 4 bases and 1 base, with 12 bases remaining between them. Germline V lookup: CDR1 SNHLY, CDR2 FYNNEI. CDR3 nucleotides: TGTGCCAGCAGTGTTTTGTCTAGCGGCACAGATACGCAGTATTTT. The encoded protein is CASSVLSSGTDTQYF.